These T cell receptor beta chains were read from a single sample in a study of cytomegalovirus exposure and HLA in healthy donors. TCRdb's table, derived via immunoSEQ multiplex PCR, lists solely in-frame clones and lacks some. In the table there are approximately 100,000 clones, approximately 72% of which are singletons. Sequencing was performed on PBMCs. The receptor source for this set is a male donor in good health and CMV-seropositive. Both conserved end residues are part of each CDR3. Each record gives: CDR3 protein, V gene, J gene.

CDR3 protein: CASSLVGRKEETQYF; V gene: TRBV5-1; J gene: TRBJ2-5
CDR3 protein: CASSFNNEQFF; V gene: TRBV11-3; J gene: TRBJ2-1
CDR3 protein: CASSPPTGVNEKLFF; V gene: TRBV28; J gene: TRBJ1-4
CDR3 protein: CASSAGGYEQYF; V gene: TRBV9; J gene: TRBJ2-7
CDR3 protein: CASSLMVRGRQETQYF; V gene: TRBV11-2; J gene: TRBJ2-5
CDR3 protein: CASSLFPGQGHNEQFF; V gene: TRBV7-3; J gene: TRBJ2-1
CDR3 protein: CASSPAGNTGELFF; V gene: TRBV18; J gene: TRBJ2-2
CDR3 protein: CASSQVISSGASSYEQYF; V gene: TRBV4-3; J gene: TRBJ2-7
CDR3 protein: CASNPLDLQGAPGNTIYF; V gene: TRBV28; J gene: TRBJ1-3
CDR3 protein: CSVQRPGTEAFF; V gene: TRBV29-1; J gene: TRBJ1-1
CDR3 protein: CASSLVSGGTEAFF; V gene: TRBV11-3; J gene: TRBJ1-1
CDR3 protein: CASSLSRDNEKLFF; V gene: TRBV7-9; J gene: TRBJ1-4
CDR3 protein: CASSRRTTGSLINQPQHF; V gene: TRBV21-1; J gene: TRBJ1-5
CDR3 protein: CAISPTDRANQPQHF; V gene: TRBV10-3; J gene: TRBJ1-5
CDR3 protein: CAWIPGTGLGDSPLHF; V gene: TRBV30; J gene: TRBJ1-6
CDR3 protein: CASLQGQNSYEQYF; V gene: TRBV2; J gene: TRBJ2-7
CDR3 protein: CASSPWADRDTEAFF; V gene: TRBV28; J gene: TRBJ1-1
CDR3 protein: CASSQIGLAGGAKDTQYF; V gene: TRBV4-1; J gene: TRBJ2-3
CDR3 protein: CASSSQQGTEAFF; V gene: TRBV7-2; J gene: TRBJ1-1
CDR3 protein: CASSGGGANTEAFF; V gene: TRBV18; J gene: TRBJ1-1
CDR3 protein: CASSPGTSKEKLFF; V gene: TRBV5-4; J gene: TRBJ1-4
CDR3 protein: CASSYPSWTVNTEAFF; V gene: TRBV6-6; J gene: TRBJ1-1
CDR3 protein: CAISARQPTDTQYF; V gene: TRBV10-3; J gene: TRBJ2-3
CDR3 protein: CASSLDRGRGGYTF; V gene: TRBV11-3; J gene: TRBJ1-2
CDR3 protein: CASSSGEGEGVADTQYF; V gene: TRBV7-9; J gene: TRBJ2-3
CDR3 protein: CASSHVGSLGNTIYF; V gene: TRBV4-2; J gene: TRBJ1-3
CDR3 protein: CASSPEATGSPDTQYF; V gene: TRBV7-6; J gene: TRBJ2-3
CDR3 protein: CASSKGLAGGRGNEQFF; V gene: TRBV19; J gene: TRBJ2-1
CDR3 protein: CASSLDVAGGTQTQYF; V gene: TRBV7-2; J gene: TRBJ2-5
CDR3 protein: CASSPLLAGLYNEQFF; V gene: TRBV9; J gene: TRBJ2-1
CDR3 protein: CASSMAATNTEAFF; V gene: TRBV19; J gene: TRBJ1-1
CDR3 protein: CASKGGYTEAFF; V gene: TRBV11-3; J gene: TRBJ1-1
CDR3 protein: CASSTFDSDGEAFF; V gene: TRBV5-1; J gene: TRBJ1-1
CDR3 protein: CASSGTSGAYNEQFF; V gene: TRBV10-2; J gene: TRBJ2-1
CDR3 protein: CASSPSTGSSYNEQFF; V gene: TRBV7-9; J gene: TRBJ2-1
CDR3 protein: CASSQDTEYNSPLHF; V gene: TRBV4-3; J gene: TRBJ1-6
CDR3 protein: CASSLERGNQPQHF; V gene: TRBV5-5; J gene: TRBJ1-5
CDR3 protein: CASSLNPLGGSGNTIYF; V gene: TRBV5-6; J gene: TRBJ1-3
CDR3 protein: CASTRGAGSPLHF; V gene: TRBV5-8; J gene: TRBJ1-6
CDR3 protein: CASSGAGTNTGELFF; V gene: TRBV7-3; J gene: TRBJ2-2
CDR3 protein: CASSLRVLDGPLHF; V gene: TRBV6-5; J gene: TRBJ1-6
CDR3 protein: CASSVAEGAYEQYF; V gene: TRBV9; J gene: TRBJ2-7
CDR3 protein: CASSLATRDSGNTIYF; V gene: TRBV5-4; J gene: TRBJ1-3
CDR3 protein: CASSYSGASNTGELFF; V gene: TRBV6-5; J gene: TRBJ2-2
CDR3 protein: CASSRDRDNSPLHF; V gene: TRBV19; J gene: TRBJ1-6
CDR3 protein: CASSLDGFAEKLFF; V gene: TRBV5-1; J gene: TRBJ1-4
CDR3 protein: CASSSGQGAQPQHF; V gene: TRBV28; J gene: TRBJ1-5
CDR3 protein: CSVGTGRDAEAFF; V gene: TRBV29-1; J gene: TRBJ1-1
CDR3 protein: CASRYYSGGADNEQFF; V gene: TRBV28; J gene: TRBJ2-1
CDR3 protein: CSVGHLSYEQYF; V gene: TRBV29-1; J gene: TRBJ2-7
CDR3 protein: CASSLVPRGQYRNTEAFF; V gene: TRBV11-2; J gene: TRBJ1-1
CDR3 protein: CASSYSTGGQAFF; V gene: TRBV6-5; J gene: TRBJ1-1
CDR3 protein: CASSLNRGKAEAFF; V gene: TRBV6-6; J gene: TRBJ1-1
CDR3 protein: CASSSGTAFSPYNEQFF; V gene: TRBV27; J gene: TRBJ2-1
CDR3 protein: CASSLQTSLTYEQYF; V gene: TRBV5-1; J gene: TRBJ2-7
CDR3 protein: CASSQAGEGYYGYTF; V gene: TRBV4-1; J gene: TRBJ1-2